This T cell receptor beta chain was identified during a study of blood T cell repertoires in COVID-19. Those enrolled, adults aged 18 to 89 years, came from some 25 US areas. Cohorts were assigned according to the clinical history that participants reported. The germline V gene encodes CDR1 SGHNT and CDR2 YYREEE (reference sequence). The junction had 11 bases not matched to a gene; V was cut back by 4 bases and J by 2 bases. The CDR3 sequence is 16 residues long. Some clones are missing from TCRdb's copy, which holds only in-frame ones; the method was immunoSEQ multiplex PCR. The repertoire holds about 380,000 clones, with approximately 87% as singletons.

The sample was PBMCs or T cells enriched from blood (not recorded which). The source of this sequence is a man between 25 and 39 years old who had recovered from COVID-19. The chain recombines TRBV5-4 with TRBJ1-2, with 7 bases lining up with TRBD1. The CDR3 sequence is CASSHPLRDSNYGYTF. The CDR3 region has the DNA TGTGCCAGCAGCCACCCCTTGAGGGACAGCAACTATGGCTACACCTTC. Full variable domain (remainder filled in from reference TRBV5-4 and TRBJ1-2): ETGVTQSPTHLIKTRGQQVTLRCSSQSGHNTVSWYQQALGQGPQFIFQYYREEENGRGNFPPRFSGLQFPNYSSELNVNALELDDSALYLCASSHPLRDSNYGYTFGSGTRLTVV.